This TCR beta chain derives from a study of blood T cells in healthy people across ages. Study-level results: In long-lived donors, naive CD4+ cell counts and diversity exceeded those of aged donors.

CDR1 is SGHRS and CDR2 is YFSETQ in the germline V gene. The CDR3 contains 16 residues. In the case of this clonotype: Its antigen is as yet unknown.

Alongside a J-beta primer mix, a sample-barcoded 5' primer served in a second PCR lasting about 7 to 11 cycles. Unique molecular identifiers of 12 random nucleotides labeled each cDNA. TCRdb analysed the 5' RACE reads with MiXCR anew, one entry per CDR3 protein. In the table there are about 1.5 million distinct CDR3 sequences, approximately 42% of which are singletons. Total RNA, at least 6 micrograms per sample, came from PBMCs. The sample comprised blood. This receptor was identified in a woman under 30 in good health. The genes are TRBV5-1 and TRBJ2-1; D possibly uses TRBD1 or TRBD2 (5 bases each). The DNA matches TRBJ2-7 better at its end, which makes the J call doubtful. CDR3 bases: TGCGCCAGCATCCACGACCCGGGGACCCAATACAATGAGCAGTACTTC. This translates into CASIHDPGTQYNEQYF.